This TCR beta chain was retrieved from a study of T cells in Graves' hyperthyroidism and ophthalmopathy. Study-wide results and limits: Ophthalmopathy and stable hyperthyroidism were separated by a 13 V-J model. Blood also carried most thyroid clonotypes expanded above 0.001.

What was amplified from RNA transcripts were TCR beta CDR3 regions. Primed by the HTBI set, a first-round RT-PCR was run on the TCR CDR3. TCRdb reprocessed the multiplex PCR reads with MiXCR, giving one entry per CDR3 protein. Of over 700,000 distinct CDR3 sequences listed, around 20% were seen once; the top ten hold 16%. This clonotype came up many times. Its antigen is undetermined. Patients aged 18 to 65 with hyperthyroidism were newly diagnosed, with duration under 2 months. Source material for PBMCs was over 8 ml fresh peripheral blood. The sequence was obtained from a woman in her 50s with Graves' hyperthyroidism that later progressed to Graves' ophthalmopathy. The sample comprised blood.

In DNA form, the CDR3 reads TGTGCCAGCAGCTCACTAGGGACAGCGGACAATGAGCAGTTCTTC. It specifies CASSSLGTADNEQFF. This rearrangement joins TRBV7-9 to TRBJ2-1, with 7 positions matching TRBD1. The CDR3 totals 15 residues. V was pared by 4 bases and J by 5 bases, with 8 bases of the junction left unmatched. The germline gives CDR1 SEHNR, CDR2 FQNEAQ (reference sequence).